The rows below give T cell receptor beta chains drawn from one sample of a study of T cells after yellow fever vaccination. MiXCR, applied by TCRdb to the 5' RACE reads, yields one record per CDR3 protein. The sample consists of some 340,000 distinct CDR3 sequences, roughly 10% of them appearing once. Sample: CD4+ T cells sorted from PBMCs, taken 45 days after the yellow fever booster vaccination. These receptor sequences come from a man aged 18-30 years who received the YFV17D yellow fever vaccine. CDR3s include the opening cysteine and the closing phenylalanine or tryptophan. D genes are given only for firm matches. A clone size is listed for some rows: how often the clone was seen (once, few, many), or a class if it is expanded.

D: TRBD2
size: many
V: TRBV7-8
J: TRBJ2-5
CDR3: CASTGGPREGTQYF
DNA: TGTGCCAGCACCGGGGGCCCACGGGAGGGGACCCAGTACTTC

D: .
size: .
V: TRBV21-1
J: TRBJ2-7
CDR3: CASSKVGGGSSYEQYF
DNA: .

D: .
size: .
V: TRBV5-1
J: TRBJ2-7
CDR3: CASSFTRDTGEQYF
DNA: TGCGCCAGCAGCTTCACCCGGGACACAGGGGAGCAGTACTTC

D: TRBD2
size: .
V: TRBV7-3
J: TRBJ2-3
CDR3: CASSAGTSGGPDTQYF
DNA: TGTGCCAGCAGCGCAGGGACTAGCGGGGGCCCAGATACGCAGTATTTT

D: .
size: .
V: TRBV11-2
J: TRBJ2-5
CDR3: CASSLDFETQYF
DNA: TGTGCCAGCAGCTTAGATTTTGAGACCCAGTACTTC

D: .
size: many
V: TRBV7-2
J: TRBJ2-7
CDR3: CASSLGVGEQYF
DNA: TGTGCCAGCAGCTTGGGGGTCGGCGAGCAGTACTTC

D: .
size: few
V: TRBV20-1
J: TRBJ1-5
CDR3: CSAIRDSNQPQHF
DNA: TGCAGTGCTATCCGGGACAGCAATCAGCCCCAGCATTTT

D: .
size: .
V: TRBV10-3
J: TRBJ2-5
CDR3: CAISESSVRAGETQYF
DNA: TGTGCCATCAGTGAGTCGTCAGTCAGGGCCGGGGAGACCCAGTACTTC

D: .
size: .
V: TRBV4-3
J: TRBJ2-7
CDR3: CASSQTRGSPVYEQYF
DNA: TGCGCCAGCAGCCAGACCCGGGGTTCCCCTGTCTACGAGCAGTACTTC

D: .
size: .
V: TRBV7-2
J: TRBJ1-1
CDR3: CASSSLLSAVNTEAFF
DNA: TGTGCCAGCAGCTCCCTCTTGTCGGCGGTAAACACTGAAGCTTTCTTT

D: TRBD1
size: few
V: TRBV6-1
J: TRBJ2-2
CDR3: CASSQGQGTGELFF
DNA: TGTGCCAGCAGCCAGGGACAGGGCACCGGGGAGCTGTTTTTT

D: .
size: few
V: TRBV20-1
J: TRBJ2-7
CDR3: CSARDILSYEQYF
DNA: TGCAGTGCTCGGGACATTCTCTCCTACGAGCAGTACTTC

D: TRBD1
size: .
V: TRBV2
J: TRBJ2-2
CDR3: CASTMIRDREGGELFF
DNA: TGTGCCAGCACAATGATCCGGGACAGGGAAGGCGGGGAGCTGTTTTTT

D: .
size: .
V: TRBV23-1
J: TRBJ1-5
CDR3: CASSQRYSNQPQHF
DNA: TGCGCCAGCAGTCAACGGTATAGCAATCAGCCCCAGCATTTT

D: TRBD2
size: .
V: TRBV5-6
J: TRBJ2-5
CDR3: CASSLALAGGPKTQYF
DNA: TGTGCCAGCAGCTTGGCCCTAGCGGGGGGGCCGAAGACCCAGTACTTC

D: .
size: .
V: TRBV4-1
J: TRBJ2-1
CDR3: CASSQVGNYNEQFF
DNA: TGCGCCAGCAGCCAAGTTGGCAACTACAATGAGCAGTTCTTC

D: .
size: .
V: TRBV6-2/TRBV6-3
J: TRBJ2-7
CDR3: CASSYSPWGRRSYEQYF
DNA: TGTGCCAGCAGTTACTCCCCGTGGGGGCGGAGGTCCTACGAGCAGTACTTC

D: TRBD2
size: .
V: TRBV4-3
J: TRBJ2-1
CDR3: CASSPSGVAGSSYNEQFF
DNA: TGCGCCAGCAGCCCCTCGGGGGTAGCGGGCAGCTCCTACAATGAGCAGTTCTTC

D: TRBD1
size: few
V: TRBV27
J: TRBJ2-2
CDR3: CASSLIGTVNTGELFF
DNA: TGTGCCAGCAGTTTAATAGGGACAGTGAACACCGGGGAGCTGTTTTTT

D: TRBD2
size: .
V: TRBV28
J: TRBJ2-1
CDR3: CASYSGTSRSDEQFF
DNA: TGTGCCAGTTACTCCGGGACTAGCAGATCGGATGAGCAGTTCTTC

D: .
size: once
V: TRBV5-1
J: TRBJ2-3
CDR3: CASNVPGGTDTQYF
DNA: TGCGCCAGCAACGTACCGGGGGGCACAGATACGCAGTATTTT

D: TRBD2
size: .
V: TRBV7-6
J: TRBJ2-3
CDR3: CASSSPSGGGVDTQYF
DNA: TGTGCCAGCAGCTCCCCGAGCGGGGGGGGTGTAGATACGCAGTATTTT

D: .
size: .
V: TRBV7-2
J: TRBJ2-3
CDR3: CASSPLGGRLTDTQYF
DNA: TGTGCCAGCAGCCCTCTCGGGGGGCGCCTCACAGATACGCAGTATTTT

D: TRBD2
size: .
V: TRBV19
J: TRBJ2-1
CDR3: CASSQTAGGPYNEQFF
DNA: TGTGCCAGTAGTCAGACCGCGGGGGGGCCCTACAATGAGCAGTTCTTC

D: .
size: few
V: TRBV7-9
J: TRBJ1-1
CDR3: CASSLPFTEAFF
DNA: TGTGCCAGCAGCTTACCCTTCACTGAAGCTTTCTTT

D: .
size: .
V: TRBV4-2
J: TRBJ2-3
CDR3: CASSPTSRGGGTDTQYF
DNA: TGTGCCAGCAGCCCCACCTCCAGAGGGGGAGGCACAGATACGCAGTATTTT

D: .
size: .
V: TRBV19
J: TRBJ2-3
CDR3: CASSDRRRDTQYF
DNA: TGTGCCAGTTCTGACAGGCGTCGAGATACGCAGTATTTT

D: .
size: .
V: TRBV12-3/TRBV12-4
J: TRBJ1-2
CDR3: CASSGGEQIRGYTF
DNA: TGTGCCAGCAGTGGGGGAGAACAGATACGTGGCTACACCTTC

D: .
size: few
V: TRBV5-6
J: TRBJ1-6
CDR3: CASSAGPSSGSPLHF
DNA: TGTGCCAGCAGCGCCGGGCCTTCAAGCGGTTCACCCCTCCACTTT

D: TRBD1
size: few
V: TRBV10-3
J: TRBJ2-6
CDR3: CAISEHFSQGAKAGANVLTF
DNA: TGTGCCATCAGTGAGCACTTCTCACAGGGGGCAAAGGCTGGGGCCAACGTCCTGACTTTC

D: .
size: few
V: TRBV5-1
J: TRBJ1-6
CDR3: CASSLRSTNSPLHF
DNA: TGCGCCAGCAGCTTACGGAGTACAAATTCACCCCTCCACTTT

D: TRBD1
size: .
V: TRBV6-5
J: TRBJ1-6
CDR3: CASSYWDSNNSPLHF
DNA: TGTGCCAGCAGTTACTGGGACAGTAATAATTCACCCCTCCACTTT

D: .
size: .
V: TRBV29-1
J: TRBJ2-1
CDR3: CSVDREQFF
DNA: TGCAGCGTTGACAGAGAGCAGTTCTTC

D: .
size: few
V: TRBV20-1
J: TRBJ2-1
CDR3: CSARDRRRGGSEQFF
DNA: TGCAGTGCTAGAGATCGGCGACGTGGGGGCAGTGAGCAGTTCTTC

D: .
size: .
V: TRBV29-1
J: TRBJ2-5
CDR3: CSVDGLRGDGQETQYF
DNA: TGCAGCGTTGATGGCCTTCGAGGGGACGGCCAAGAGACCCAGTACTTC

D: .
size: .
V: TRBV6-6
J: TRBJ2-5
CDR3: CASQSLDGETQYF
DNA: TGTGCCAGCCAGAGTCTCGACGGAGAGACCCAGTACTTC

D: TRBD1
size: .
V: TRBV5-1
J: TRBJ2-2
CDR3: CASSFRGRNTGELFF
DNA: TGCGCCAGCAGCTTTAGGGGGCGGAACACCGGGGAGCTGTTTTTT

D: .
size: many
V: TRBV29-1
J: TRBJ2-7
CDR3: CSVAPALDEQYF
DNA: TGCAGCGTTGCCCCCGCACTAGACGAGCAGTACTTC

D: TRBD2
size: many
V: TRBV7-8
J: TRBJ2-3
CDR3: CASRPGLASDTQYF
DNA: TGTGCCAGCAGACCGGGACTAGCTTCTGATACGCAGTATTTT

D: .
size: .
V: TRBV5-4
J: TRBJ1-3
CDR3: CASGQSGNTIYF
DNA: TGTGCCAGCGGCCAATCTGGAAACACCATATATTTT

D: TRBD2
size: .
V: TRBV7-3
J: TRBJ2-2
CDR3: CASSSSSGGVNTGELFF
DNA: TGTGCCAGCAGCTCCTCTAGCGGGGGGGTTAACACCGGGGAGCTGTTTTTT

D: .
size: .
V: TRBV20-1
J: TRBJ2-1
CDR3: CSARDVGDGRQFF
DNA: TGCAGTGCTAGAGATGTTGGGGACGGAAGGCAGTTCTTC

D: TRBD2
size: many
V: TRBV6-2/TRBV6-3
J: TRBJ2-5
CDR3: CASSSSGGIETQYF
DNA: TGTGCCAGCAGTTCGAGCGGGGGGATTGAGACCCAGTACTTC

D: TRBD2
size: .
V: TRBV11-3
J: TRBJ2-1
CDR3: CASSGGGSDGEQFF
DNA: TGTGCCAGCAGTGGGGGGGGGTCAGACGGTGAGCAGTTCTTC

D: TRBD1
size: many
V: TRBV6-1
J: TRBJ2-5
CDR3: CASSEPWTGNDRETQYF
DNA: TGTGCCAGCAGTGAACCCTGGACAGGGAACGATAGAGAGACCCAGTACTTC

D: .
size: few
V: TRBV7-2
J: TRBJ1-3
CDR3: CASSLAANSGNTIYF
DNA: TGTGCCAGCAGCTTAGCGGCCAACTCTGGAAACACCATATATTTT

D: .
size: .
V: TRBV6-5
J: TRBJ2-3
CDR3: CATQTPLTDTQYF
DNA: TGTGCCACCCAGACCCCCCTCACAGATACGCAGTATTTT

D: .
size: .
V: TRBV5-4
J: TRBJ2-3
CDR3: CASSRSRGDTQYF
DNA: TGTGCCAGCAGCCGTTCCAGGGGAGATACGCAGTATTTT

D: .
size: .
V: TRBV29-1
J: TRBJ2-6
CDR3: CSVEDKGRGANVLTF
DNA: TGCAGCGTTGAAGATAAGGGGAGAGGGGCCAACGTCCTGACTTTC

D: .
size: few
V: TRBV5-5
J: TRBJ1-1
CDR3: CASSLDGVPNTEAFF
DNA: TGTGCCAGCAGCTTGGACGGGGTCCCGAACACTGAAGCTTTCTTT

D: .
size: .
V: TRBV7-9
J: TRBJ1-2
CDR3: CASSRFGGYTF
DNA: TGTGCCAGCAGCCGCTTCGGTGGCTACACCTTC

D: .
size: few
V: TRBV30
J: TRBJ2-7
CDR3: CACRSSTYEQYF
DNA: TGTGCCTGCCGGTCTAGCACGTACGAGCAGTACTTC

D: .
size: few
V: TRBV6-6
J: TRBJ1-1
CDR3: CASSYSLNTEAFF
DNA: TGTGCCAGCAGTTACTCCCTGAACACTGAAGCTTTCTTT

D: TRBD1
size: .
V: TRBV7-2
J: TRBJ1-2
CDR3: CASSVFLSGGRGSGYTF
DNA: TGTGCCAGCAGTGTTTTTCTATCAGGGGGCCGGGGGAGCGGCTACACCTTC

D: TRBD1
size: .
V: TRBV5-4
J: TRBJ2-1
CDR3: CASSGNTGGRGGEQFF
DNA: TGTGCCAGCAGCGGGAATACAGGGGGTCGGGGAGGTGAGCAGTTCTTC

D: .
size: few
V: TRBV4-2
J: TRBJ2-3
CDR3: CASSISDTQYF
DNA: TGTGCCAGCAGCATCTCAGATACGCAGTATTTT